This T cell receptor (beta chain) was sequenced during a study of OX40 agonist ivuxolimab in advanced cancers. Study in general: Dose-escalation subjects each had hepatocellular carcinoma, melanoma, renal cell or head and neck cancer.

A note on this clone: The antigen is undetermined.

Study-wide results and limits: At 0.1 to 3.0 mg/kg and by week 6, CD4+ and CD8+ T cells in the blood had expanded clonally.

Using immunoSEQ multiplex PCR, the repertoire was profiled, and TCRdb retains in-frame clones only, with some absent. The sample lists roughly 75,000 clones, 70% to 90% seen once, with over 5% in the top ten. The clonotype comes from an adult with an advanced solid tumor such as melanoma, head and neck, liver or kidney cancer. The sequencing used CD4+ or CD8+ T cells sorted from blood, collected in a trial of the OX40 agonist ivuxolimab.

Here the CDR3 DNA reads TGTGCCAGCAGTTACAGGGACAGGACCTCGGGCTACACCTTC. It specifies CASSYRDRTSGYTF. The rearrangement uses TRBV6-5 and TRBJ1-2; 8 nucleotides line up with TRBD1. V dropped 2 bases and J dropped 8; count of bases not matched to a gene: 7. The CDR3 totals 14 residues. Germline V gene sequence: CDR1 MNHEY, CDR2 SVGAGI.